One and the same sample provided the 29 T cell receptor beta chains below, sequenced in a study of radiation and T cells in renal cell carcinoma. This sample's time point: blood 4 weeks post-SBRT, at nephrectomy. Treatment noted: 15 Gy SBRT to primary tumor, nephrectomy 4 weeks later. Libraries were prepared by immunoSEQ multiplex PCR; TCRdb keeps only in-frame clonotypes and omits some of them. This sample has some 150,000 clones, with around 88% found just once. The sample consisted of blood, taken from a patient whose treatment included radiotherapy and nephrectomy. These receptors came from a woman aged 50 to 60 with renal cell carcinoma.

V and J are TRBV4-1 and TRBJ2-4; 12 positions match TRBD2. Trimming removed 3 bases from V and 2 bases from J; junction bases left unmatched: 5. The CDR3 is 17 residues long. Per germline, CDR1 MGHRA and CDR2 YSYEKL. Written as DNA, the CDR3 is TGCGCCAGCAGCCACCCTAGCGGGAGGGGGACCAAAAACATTCAGTACTTC. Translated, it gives CASSHPSGRGTKNIQYF.

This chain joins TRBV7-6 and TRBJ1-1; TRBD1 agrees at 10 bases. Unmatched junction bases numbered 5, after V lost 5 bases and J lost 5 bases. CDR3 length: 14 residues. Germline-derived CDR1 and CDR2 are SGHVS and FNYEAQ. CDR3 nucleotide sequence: TGTGCCAGCAGCCTACGGACAGGGGGGACTGAAGCTTTCTTT. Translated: CASSLRTGGTEAFF.

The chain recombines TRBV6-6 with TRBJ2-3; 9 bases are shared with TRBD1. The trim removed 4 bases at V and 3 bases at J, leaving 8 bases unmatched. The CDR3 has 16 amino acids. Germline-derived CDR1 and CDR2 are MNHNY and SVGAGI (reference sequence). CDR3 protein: CASSSVGGQGTDTQYF. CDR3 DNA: TGTGCCAGCAGTTCCGTGGGGGGACAGGGAACAGATACGCAGTATTTT.

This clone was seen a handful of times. Here the CDR3 DNA reads TGTGCCAGTAGGACAGGGGTGGCTGGGAATCAGCCCCAGCATTTT. Protein sequence: CASRTGVAGNQPQHF. The rearrangement links TRBV19 to TRBJ1-5, with TRBD1 matching 8 bases. This CDR3 is built from 15 residues. Unmatched junction bases numbered 8, after V lost 6 bases and J lost 4 bases. The germline V gene has CDR1 LNHDA and CDR2 SQIVND (reference sequence).

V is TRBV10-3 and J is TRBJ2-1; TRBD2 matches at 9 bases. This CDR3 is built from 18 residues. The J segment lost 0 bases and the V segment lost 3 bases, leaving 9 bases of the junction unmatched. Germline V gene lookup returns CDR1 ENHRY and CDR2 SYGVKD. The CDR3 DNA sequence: TGTGCCATCAGTGATCTAACTAGCGGGTCTAGCTCCTACAATGAGCAGTTCTTC. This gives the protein CAISDLTSGSSSYNEQFF.

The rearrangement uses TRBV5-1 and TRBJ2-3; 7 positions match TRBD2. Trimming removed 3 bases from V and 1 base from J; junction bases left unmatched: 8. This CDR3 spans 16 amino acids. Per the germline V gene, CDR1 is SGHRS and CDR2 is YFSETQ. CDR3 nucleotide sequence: TGCGCCAGCAGCTGGGAGGGCGCAGGGCGCACAGATACGCAGTATTTT. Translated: CASSWEGAGRTDTQYF.

Written as DNA, the CDR3 is TGTGCCAGCAGCCTGACAGGGGCGGTCAATCAGCCCCAGCATTTT. Its translation: CASSLTGAVNQPQHF. This chain joins TRBV9 and TRBJ1-5; 8 bases fit TRBD1. The germline V gene encodes CDR1 SGDLS and CDR2 YYNGEE. The CDR3 is 15 residues long. V lost 4 bases to trimming and J lost 3 bases; unmatched junction nucleotides: 6.

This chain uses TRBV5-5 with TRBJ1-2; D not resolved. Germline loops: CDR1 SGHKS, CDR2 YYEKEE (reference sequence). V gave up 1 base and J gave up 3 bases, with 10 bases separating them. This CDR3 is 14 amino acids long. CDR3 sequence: CASSLRTPDYGYTF. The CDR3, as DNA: TGTGCCAGCAGCTTGAGAACACCTGACTATGGCTACACCTTC.

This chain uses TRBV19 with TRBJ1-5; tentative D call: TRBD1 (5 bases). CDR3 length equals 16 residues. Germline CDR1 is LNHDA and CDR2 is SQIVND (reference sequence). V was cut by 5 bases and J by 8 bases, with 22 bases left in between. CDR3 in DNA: TGTGCCAGTAGTCCCCCGGGGCAGTCTACTTGGGAGCCCCAGCATTTT. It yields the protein CASSPPGQSTWEPQHF.

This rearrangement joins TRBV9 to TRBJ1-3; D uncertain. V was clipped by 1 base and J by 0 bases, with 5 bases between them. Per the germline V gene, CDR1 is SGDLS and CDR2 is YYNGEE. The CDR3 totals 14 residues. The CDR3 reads CASSVPSSGNTIYF. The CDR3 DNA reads TGTGCCAGCAGCGTACCGAGCTCTGGAAACACCATATATTTT.

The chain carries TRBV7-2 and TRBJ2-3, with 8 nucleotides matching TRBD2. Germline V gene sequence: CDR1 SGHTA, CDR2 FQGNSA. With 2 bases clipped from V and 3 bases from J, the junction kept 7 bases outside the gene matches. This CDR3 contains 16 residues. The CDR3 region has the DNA TGTGCCAGCAGCTTACAGAGCGGGGGTGGGACAGATACGCAGTATTTT. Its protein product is CASSLQSGGGTDTQYF. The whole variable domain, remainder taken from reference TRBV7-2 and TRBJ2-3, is GAGVSQSPSNKVTEKGKDVELRCDPISGHTALYWYRQSLGQGLEFLIYFQGNSAPDKSGLPSDRFSAERTGGSVSTLTIQRTQQEDSAVYLCASSLQSGGGTDTQYFGPGTRLTVL.

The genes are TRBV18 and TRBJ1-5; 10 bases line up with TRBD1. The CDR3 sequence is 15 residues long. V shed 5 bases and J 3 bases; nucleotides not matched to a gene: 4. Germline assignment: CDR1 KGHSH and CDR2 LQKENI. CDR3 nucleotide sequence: TGTGCCAGCTCATGGGGACAGGGGACCAATCAGCCCCAGCATTTT. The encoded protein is CASSWGQGTNQPQHF.

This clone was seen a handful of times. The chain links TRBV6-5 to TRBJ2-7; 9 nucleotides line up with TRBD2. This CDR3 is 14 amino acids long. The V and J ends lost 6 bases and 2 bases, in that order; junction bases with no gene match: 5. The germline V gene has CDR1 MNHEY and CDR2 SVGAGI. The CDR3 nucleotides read TGTGCCAGCAGAGGGGCGGGAGGGCCCTACGAGCAGTACTTC. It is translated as CASRGAGGPYEQYF.

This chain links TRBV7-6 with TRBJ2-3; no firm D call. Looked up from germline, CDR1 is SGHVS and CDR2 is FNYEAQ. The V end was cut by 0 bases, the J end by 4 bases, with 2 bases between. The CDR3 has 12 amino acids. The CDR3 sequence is CASSLAPDTQYF. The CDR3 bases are TGTGCCAGCAGCTTAGCGCCAGATACGCAGTATTTT.

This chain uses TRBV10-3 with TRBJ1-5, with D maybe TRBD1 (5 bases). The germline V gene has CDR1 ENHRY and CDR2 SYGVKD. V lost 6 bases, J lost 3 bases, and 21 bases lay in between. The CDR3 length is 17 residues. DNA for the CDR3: TGTGCCATCAGCGAGACAGAATTTACTAGCAACAATCAGCCCCAGCATTTT. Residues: CAISETEFTSNNQPQHF.

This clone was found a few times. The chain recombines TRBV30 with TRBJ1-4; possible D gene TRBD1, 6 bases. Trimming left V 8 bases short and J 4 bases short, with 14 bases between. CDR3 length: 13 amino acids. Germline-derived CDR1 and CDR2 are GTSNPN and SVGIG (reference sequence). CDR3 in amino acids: CAGSRGFNEKLFF. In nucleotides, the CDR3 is TGTGCCGGCTCCAGGGGATTTAATGAAAAACTGTTTTTT.

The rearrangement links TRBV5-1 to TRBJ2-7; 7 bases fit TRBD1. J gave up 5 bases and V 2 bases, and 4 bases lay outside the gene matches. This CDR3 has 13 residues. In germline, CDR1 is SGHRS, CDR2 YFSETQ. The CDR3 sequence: CASSFYRGDEQYF. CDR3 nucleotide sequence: TGCGCCAGCAGCTTTTACAGGGGAGACGAGCAGTACTTC.

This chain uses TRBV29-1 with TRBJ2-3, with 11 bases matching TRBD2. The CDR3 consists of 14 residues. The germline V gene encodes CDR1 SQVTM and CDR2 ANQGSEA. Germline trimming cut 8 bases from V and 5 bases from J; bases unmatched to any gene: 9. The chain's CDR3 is CSLKTSGKEDTQYF. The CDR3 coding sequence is TGCAGCTTGAAGACTAGCGGGAAGGAAGATACGCAGTATTTT.

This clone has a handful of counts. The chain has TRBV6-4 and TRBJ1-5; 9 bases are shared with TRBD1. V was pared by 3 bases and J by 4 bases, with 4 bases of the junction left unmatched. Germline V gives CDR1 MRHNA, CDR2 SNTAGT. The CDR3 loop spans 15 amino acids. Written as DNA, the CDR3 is TGTGCCAGCAGTGAAACAGGGGGCGGGAATCAGCCCCAGCATTTT. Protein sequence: CASSETGGGNQPQHF.

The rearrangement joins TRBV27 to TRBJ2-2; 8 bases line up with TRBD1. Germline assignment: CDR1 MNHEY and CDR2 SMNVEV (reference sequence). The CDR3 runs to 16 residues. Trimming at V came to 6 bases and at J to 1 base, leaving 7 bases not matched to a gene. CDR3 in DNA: TGTGCCAGCAGCCGCCGCGGGACAGGGAACACCGGGGAGCTGTTTTTT. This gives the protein CASSRRGTGNTGELFF.

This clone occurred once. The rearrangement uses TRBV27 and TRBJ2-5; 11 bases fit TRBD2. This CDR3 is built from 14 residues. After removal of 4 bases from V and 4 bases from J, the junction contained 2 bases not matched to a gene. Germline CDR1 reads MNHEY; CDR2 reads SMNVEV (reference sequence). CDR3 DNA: TGTGCCAGCAGTTATGGACTAGCGGGAGAGACCCAGTACTTC. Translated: CASSYGLAGETQYF.

The CDR3 bases are TGTGCCATCATCGGGGCGGGAGAGCAGTACTTC. It specifies CAIIGAGEQYF. The chain carries TRBV10-3 and TRBJ2-7; TRBD2 is a possible D gene (6 bases). CDR3 length equals 11 residues. CDR1 is ENHRY and CDR2 is SYGVKD in the germline V gene. V was trimmed by 7 bases and J by 7 bases, leaving 11 bases between them.

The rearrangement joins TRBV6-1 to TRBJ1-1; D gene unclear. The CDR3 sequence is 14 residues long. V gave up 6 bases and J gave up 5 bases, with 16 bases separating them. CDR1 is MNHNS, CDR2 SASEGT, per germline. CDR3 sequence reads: CASRVRERRTEAFF. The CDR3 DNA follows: TGTGCCAGCAGGGTAAGGGAACGGCGAACTGAAGCTTTCTTT.

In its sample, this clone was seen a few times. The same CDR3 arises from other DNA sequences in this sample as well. The DNA of the CDR3 is TGTGCCAGCAGTTTAAGTGGCTATGGCTACACCTTC. It encodes CASSLSGYGYTF. The rearrangement links TRBV27 to TRBJ1-2; D gene ambiguous. Trimming left V 2 bases short and J 4 bases short, with 5 bases between. The CDR3 extends over 12 amino acids. Germline-derived CDR1 and CDR2 are MNHEY and SMNVEV (reference sequence).

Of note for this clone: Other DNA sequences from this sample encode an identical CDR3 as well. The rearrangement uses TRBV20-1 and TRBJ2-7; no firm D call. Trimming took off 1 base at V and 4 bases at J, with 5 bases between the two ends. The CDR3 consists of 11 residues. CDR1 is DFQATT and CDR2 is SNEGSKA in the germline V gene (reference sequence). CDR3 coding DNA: TGCAGTGCTAGAGGACCTTACGAGCAGTACTTC. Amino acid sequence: CSARGPYEQYF.

For the CDR3, the DNA is TGTGCCAGCAGCCGACTAGCTGCGGGAGGAACAGATACGCAGTATTTT. This sequence encodes CASSRLAAGGTDTQYF. This chain uses TRBV7-8 with TRBJ2-3, with 8 bases fitting TRBD2. The CDR3 spans 16 residues. J gave up 3 bases and V 5 bases, and 10 bases lay outside the gene matches. The germline gives CDR1 SGHVS, CDR2 FQNEAQ.

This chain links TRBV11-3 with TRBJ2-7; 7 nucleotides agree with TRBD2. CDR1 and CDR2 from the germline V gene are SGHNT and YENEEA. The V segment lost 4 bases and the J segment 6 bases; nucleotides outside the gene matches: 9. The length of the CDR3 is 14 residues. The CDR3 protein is CASSSTERDREQYF. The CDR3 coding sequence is TGTGCCAGCAGCTCAACCGAGCGGGACCGCGAGCAGTACTTC.

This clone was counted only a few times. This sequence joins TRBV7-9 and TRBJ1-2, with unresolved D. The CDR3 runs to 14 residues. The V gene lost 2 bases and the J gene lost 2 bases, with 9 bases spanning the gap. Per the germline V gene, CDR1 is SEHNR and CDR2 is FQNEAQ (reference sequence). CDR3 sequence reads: CASSLSVENYGYTF. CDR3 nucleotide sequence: TGTGCCAGCAGCTTATCGGTGGAAAACTATGGCTACACCTTC.

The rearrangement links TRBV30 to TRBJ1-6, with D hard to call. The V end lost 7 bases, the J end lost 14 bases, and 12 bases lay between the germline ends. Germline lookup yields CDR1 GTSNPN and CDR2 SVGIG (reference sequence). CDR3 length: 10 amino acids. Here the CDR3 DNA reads TGTGCCTCGAGCGGATTTTCCCTCCACTTT. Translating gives CASSGFSLHF.